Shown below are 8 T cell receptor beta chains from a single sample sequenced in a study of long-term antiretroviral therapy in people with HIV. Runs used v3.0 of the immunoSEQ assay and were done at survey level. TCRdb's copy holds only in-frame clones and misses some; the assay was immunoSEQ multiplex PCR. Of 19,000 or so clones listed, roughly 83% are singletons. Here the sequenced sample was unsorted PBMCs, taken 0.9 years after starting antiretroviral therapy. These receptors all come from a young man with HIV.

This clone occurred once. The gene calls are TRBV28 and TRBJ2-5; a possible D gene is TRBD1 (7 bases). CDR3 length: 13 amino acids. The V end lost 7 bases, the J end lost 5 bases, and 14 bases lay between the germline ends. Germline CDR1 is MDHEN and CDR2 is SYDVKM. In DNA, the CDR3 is TGTGCCAGCACGGAGGGGGCGCGGGAGACCCAGTACTTC. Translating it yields CASTEGARETQYF.

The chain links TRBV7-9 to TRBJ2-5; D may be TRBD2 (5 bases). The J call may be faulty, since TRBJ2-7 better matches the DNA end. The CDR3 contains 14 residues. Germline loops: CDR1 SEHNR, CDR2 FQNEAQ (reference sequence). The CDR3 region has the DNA TGTGCCAGCAGCTTAGGGGAGAGCTCCTACGAGCAGTACTTC. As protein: CASSLGESSYEQYF.

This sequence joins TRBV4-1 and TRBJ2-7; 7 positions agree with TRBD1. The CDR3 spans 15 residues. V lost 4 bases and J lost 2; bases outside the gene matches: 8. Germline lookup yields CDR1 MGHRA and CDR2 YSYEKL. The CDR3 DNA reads TGCGCCAGCAGCCGAGAATCTACAGGGGCCTACGAGCAGTACGTC. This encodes CASSRESTGAYEQYV.

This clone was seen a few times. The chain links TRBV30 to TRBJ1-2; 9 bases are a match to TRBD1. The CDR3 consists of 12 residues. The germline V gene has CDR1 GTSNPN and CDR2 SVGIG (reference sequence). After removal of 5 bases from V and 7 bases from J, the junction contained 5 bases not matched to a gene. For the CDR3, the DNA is TGTGCCTGGGAACAGGGGGCGCGTGGCTACACCTTC. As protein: CAWEQGARGYTF.

The CDR3 is CASSDQGVGFDEQFF. The CDR3 DNA reads TGCGCCAGCAGCGACCAGGGCGTGGGATTCGATGAGCAGTTCTTC. The rearrangement uses TRBV5-1 and TRBJ2-1, with D possibly matching TRBD1 (5 bases). Germline V gives CDR1 SGHRS, CDR2 YFSETQ. This CDR3 region has 15 residues. The V gene lost 4 bases and the J gene lost 8 bases, with 19 bases spanning the gap.

The CDR3 reads CASRQQGQGAGQPQHF. In nucleotides, the CDR3 is TGTGCCAGCAGACAACAAGGACAGGGGGCAGGACAGCCCCAGCATTTT. The gene calls are TRBV28 and TRBJ1-5; 11 bases map to TRBD1. Germline V gene data show CDR1 as MDHEN and CDR2 as SYDVKM. CDR3 size: 16 residues. J lost 7 bases, V lost 6 bases, and 11 bases had no gene match.

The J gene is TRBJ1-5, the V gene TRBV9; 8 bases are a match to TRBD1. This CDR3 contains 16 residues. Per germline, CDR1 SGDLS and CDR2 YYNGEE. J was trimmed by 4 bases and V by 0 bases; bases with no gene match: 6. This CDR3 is CASSVADRGHNQPQHF. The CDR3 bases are TGTGCCAGCAGCGTAGCCGACAGGGGACATAATCAGCCCCAGCATTTT.

DNA for the CDR3: TGTGCCAGCAGCCCGGGGGGGTTAGGACAGGGCGCTTCGAACATTCAGTACTTC. This sequence encodes CASSPGGLGQGASNIQYF. This rearrangement joins TRBV5-5 to TRBJ2-4, with D perhaps given as TRBD1 or TRBD2 (8 bases each). This CDR3 is 18 amino acids long. V was shortened by 4 bases and J by 7 bases, with 27 bases between the two germline ends. Germline assignment: CDR1 SGHKS and CDR2 YYEKEE (reference sequence).